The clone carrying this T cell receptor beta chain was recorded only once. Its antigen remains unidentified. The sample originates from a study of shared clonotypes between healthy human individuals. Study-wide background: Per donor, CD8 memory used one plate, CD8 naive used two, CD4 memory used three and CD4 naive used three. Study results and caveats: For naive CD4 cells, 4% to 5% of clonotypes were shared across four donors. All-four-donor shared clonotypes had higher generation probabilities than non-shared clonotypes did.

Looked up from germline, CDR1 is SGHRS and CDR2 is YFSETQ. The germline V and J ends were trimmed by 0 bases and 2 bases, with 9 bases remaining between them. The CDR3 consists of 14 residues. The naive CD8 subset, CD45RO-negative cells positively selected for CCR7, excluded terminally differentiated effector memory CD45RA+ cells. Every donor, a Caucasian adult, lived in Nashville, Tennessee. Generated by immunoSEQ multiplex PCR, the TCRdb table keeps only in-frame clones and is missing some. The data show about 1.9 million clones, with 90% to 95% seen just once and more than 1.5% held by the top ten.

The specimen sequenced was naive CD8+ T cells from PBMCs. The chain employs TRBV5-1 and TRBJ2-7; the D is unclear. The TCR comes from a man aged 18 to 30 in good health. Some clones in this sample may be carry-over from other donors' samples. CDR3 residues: CASSLEARAYEQYF. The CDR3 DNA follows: TGCGCCAGCAGCTTGGAGGCCAGAGCCTACGAGCAGTACTTC.